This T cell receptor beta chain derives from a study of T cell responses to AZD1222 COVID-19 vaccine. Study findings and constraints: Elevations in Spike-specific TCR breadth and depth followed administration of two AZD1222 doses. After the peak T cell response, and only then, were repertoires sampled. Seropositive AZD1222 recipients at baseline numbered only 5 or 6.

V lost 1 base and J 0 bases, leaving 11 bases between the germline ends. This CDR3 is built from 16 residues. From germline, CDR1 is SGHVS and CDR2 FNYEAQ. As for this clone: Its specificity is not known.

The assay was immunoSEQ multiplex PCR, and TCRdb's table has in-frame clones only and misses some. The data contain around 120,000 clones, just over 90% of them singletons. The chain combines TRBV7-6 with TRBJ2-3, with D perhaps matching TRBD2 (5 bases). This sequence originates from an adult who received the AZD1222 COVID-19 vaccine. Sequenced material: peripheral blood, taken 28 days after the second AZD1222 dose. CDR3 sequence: CASSLVSSGSTDTQYF. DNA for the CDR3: TGTGCCAGCAGCTTAGTATCGAGCGGAAGCACAGATACGCAGTATTTT. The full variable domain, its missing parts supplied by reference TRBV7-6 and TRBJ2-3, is GAGVSQSPRYKVTKRGQDVALRCDPISGHVSLYWYRQALGQGPEFLTYFNYEAQQDKSGLPNDRFSAERPEGSISTLTIQRTEQRDSAMYRCASSLVSSGSTDTQYFGPGTRLTVL.